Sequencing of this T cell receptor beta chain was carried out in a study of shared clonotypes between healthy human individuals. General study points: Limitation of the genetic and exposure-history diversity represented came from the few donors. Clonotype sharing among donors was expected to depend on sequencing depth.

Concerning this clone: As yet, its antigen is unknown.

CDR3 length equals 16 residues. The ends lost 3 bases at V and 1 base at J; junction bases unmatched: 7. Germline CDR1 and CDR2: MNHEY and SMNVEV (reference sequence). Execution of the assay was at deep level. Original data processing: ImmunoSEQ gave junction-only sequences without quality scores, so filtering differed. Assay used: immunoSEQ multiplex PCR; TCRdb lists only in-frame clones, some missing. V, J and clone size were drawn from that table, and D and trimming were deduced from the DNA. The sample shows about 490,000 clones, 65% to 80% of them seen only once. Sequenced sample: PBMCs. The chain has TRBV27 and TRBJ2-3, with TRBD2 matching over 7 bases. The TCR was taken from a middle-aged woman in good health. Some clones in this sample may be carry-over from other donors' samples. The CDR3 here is CASSFGGRSGTDTQYF. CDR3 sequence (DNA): TGTGCCAGCAGTTTCGGGGGGAGGAGTGGCACAGATACGCAGTATTTT.